What follows are 10 T cell receptor beta chains derived from one specimen sequenced in a study of cytomegalovirus exposure and HLA in healthy donors. The PCR used 60 Vbeta and 13 Jbeta primers. Here immunoSEQ multiplex PCR was the method, and the copy in TCRdb shows in-frame clones only, minus some. Altogether over 250,000 clones are present, just over 70% being singletons, with the ten largest covering about 2.2%. The material sequenced was PBMCs. The receptor source for this set is a female donor in good health and CMV-seronegative.

The chain joins TRBV6-4 to TRBJ2-1; a possible D gene is TRBD2 (5 bases). Germline lookup yields CDR1 MRHNA and CDR2 SNTAGT. V lost 6 bases and J 4 bases, leaving 19 bases between the germline ends. The length of the CDR3 is 16 residues. CDR3 DNA: TGTGCCAGCAGCCCATCGTCGAGCGGAGGTTACAATGAGCAGTTCTTC. Protein sequence: CASSPSSSGGYNEQFF.

The CDR3 DNA reads as TGTGCCAGCAGACTACAGGGTACAGCTTTCTTT. Its protein is CASRLQGTAFF. The rearrangement links TRBV25-1 to TRBJ1-1, with D possibly matching TRBD1 (6 bases). The CDR3 spans 11 residues. Germline V CDR1 and CDR2: MGHDK, SYGVNS. V lost 6 bases and J 10 bases, leaving 12 bases between the germline ends.

The chain has TRBV18 and TRBJ2-3, with a weak D call TRBD1 (5 bases). The CDR3 has 15 amino acids. V gave up 0 bases and J gave up 2 bases, with 9 bases separating them. The germline gives CDR1 KGHSH, CDR2 LQKENI. The CDR3 spells CASSPPGAVTDTQYF. In DNA, the CDR3 is TGTGCCAGCTCACCACCTGGGGCGGTCACAGATACGCAGTATTTT.

This chain joins TRBV5-6 and TRBJ2-5, with 7 bases matching TRBD1. V shed 4 bases, J shed 4 bases, and the junction held 7 bases outside the gene matches. Germline assignment: CDR1 SGHDT and CDR2 YYEEEE. The CDR3 extends over 14 amino acids. The CDR3 loop reads CASSGQVFGETQYF. CDR3 DNA sequence: TGTGCCAGCAGCGGACAGGTATTTGGAGAGACCCAGTACTTC.

The chain links TRBV4-1 to TRBJ2-3, with TRBD2 matching over 12 bases. This CDR3 contains 17 residues. V trimming: 1 base; J trimming: 3 bases; junction bases outside the gene matches: 5. Per germline, CDR1 MGHRA and CDR2 YSYEKL. The CDR3 bases are TGCGCCAGCAGCCAAGGCTCACTAGCGGGGGGAACAGATACGCAGTATTTT. Its translation: CASSQGSLAGGTDTQYF.

The genes are TRBV11-3 and TRBJ2-7; TRBD1 agrees at 7 bases. Per germline, CDR1 SGHNT and CDR2 YENEEA. There are 16 residues in the CDR3. The trim removed 4 bases at V and 1 base at J, leaving 10 bases unmatched. The CDR3 DNA is TGTGCCAGCAGCTGGTCATTGACAGGGCGATCCTACGAGCAGTACTTC. Translation gives CASSWSLTGRSYEQYF.

The V and J genes are TRBV30 and TRBJ1-3; TRBD1 is a possible D gene (5 bases). The ends were cut back, 3 bases at V and 0 bases at J, with 12 bases in the middle. Germline V CDR1 and CDR2: GTSNPN, SVGIG (reference sequence). This CDR3 has 15 residues. The CDR3 sequence is CAWSPTDSSGNTIYF. In DNA form, the CDR3 reads TGTGCCTGGAGCCCGACTGACAGCTCTGGAAACACCATATATTTT.

The genes are TRBV11-3 and TRBJ2-3; TRBD2 agrees at 10 bases. V trimming: 4 bases; J trimming: 3 bases; junction bases outside the gene matches: 10. Per germline, CDR1 SGHNT and CDR2 YENEEA. The CDR3 has 17 residues. The CDR3 nucleotides read TGTGCCAGCAGCTGGGGGAGAGGTAGCGGGAGGACAGATACGCAGTATTTT. Its protein product is CASSWGRGSGRTDTQYF.

This clone came up once. J is TRBJ2-7 and V is TRBV7-9; 14 positions match TRBD2. The assigned J gene may be wrong: the sequence end matches TRBJ2-1 better. The CDR3 spans 16 residues. Germline V gene lookup returns CDR1 SEHNR and CDR2 FQNEAQ (reference sequence). CDR3 protein: CASSPTSGRALNEQFF. The DNA for the CDR3 is TGTGCCAGCAGCCCGACTAGCGGGAGGGCCCTCAATGAGCAGTTCTTC.

This rearrangement joins TRBV6-1 to TRBJ1-5; TRBD1 might be the D (5 bases). Germline V gives CDR1 MNHNS, CDR2 SASEGT. The CDR3 loop spans 15 amino acids. The V end lost 8 bases, the J end lost 4 bases, and 18 bases lay between the germline ends. The CDR3 DNA reads TGTGCCAGCTTCCCCGGCGGGGGGAGAAATCAGCCCCAGCATTTT. It specifies CASFPGGGRNQPQHF.